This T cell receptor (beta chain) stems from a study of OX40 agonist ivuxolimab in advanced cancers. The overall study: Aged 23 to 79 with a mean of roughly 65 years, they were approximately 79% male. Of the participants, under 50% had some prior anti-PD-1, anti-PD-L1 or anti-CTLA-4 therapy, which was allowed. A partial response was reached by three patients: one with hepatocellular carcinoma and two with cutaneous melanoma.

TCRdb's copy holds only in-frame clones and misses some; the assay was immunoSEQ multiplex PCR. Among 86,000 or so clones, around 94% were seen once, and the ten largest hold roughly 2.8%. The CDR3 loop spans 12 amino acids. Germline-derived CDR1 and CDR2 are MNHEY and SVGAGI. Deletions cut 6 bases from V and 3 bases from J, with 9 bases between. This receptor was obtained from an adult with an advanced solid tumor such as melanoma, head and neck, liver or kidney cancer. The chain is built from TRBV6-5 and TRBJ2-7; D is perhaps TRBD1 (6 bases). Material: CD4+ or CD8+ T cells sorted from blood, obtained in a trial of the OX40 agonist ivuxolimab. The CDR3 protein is CASSRRGYEQYF. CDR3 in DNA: TGTGCCAGCAGCCGCAGGGGCTACGAGCAGTACTTC.